A single sample gave rise to the 2 T cell receptor beta chains below, sequenced in a study of shared clonotypes between healthy human individuals. Naive CD8 cells lacked CD45RO and underwent positive selection for CCR7, leaving out terminally differentiated effector memory CD45RA+ cells. TCRdb keeps only in-frame clones here, not all; method: immunoSEQ multiplex PCR. Of 450,000 to 700,000 clones listed, about 95% were seen once; the top ten hold around 0.11%. Sequencing used naive CD8+ T cells sorted from blood. The receptors come from a woman aged 25 to 39 in good health.

This clone was seen a single time. The chain recombines TRBV12-5 with TRBJ2-3; D is perhaps TRBD1 (6 bases). This CDR3 has 16 amino acids. Germline CDR1 and CDR2: LGHNT and FRNRAP. Trimming removed 1 base from V and 4 bases from J, with 15 bases in between. CDR3 amino acids: CASGLGRGISPDTQYF. CDR3 DNA: TGTGCTAGTGGTTTGGGAAGGGGGATCAGTCCAGATACGCAGTATTTT.

The chain combines TRBV6-1 with TRBJ1-2; weak D call: TRBD1 (6 bases). The V and J ends lost 2 bases and 9 bases respectively, with 25 bases between them. The CDR3 is 17 amino acids. CDR1 and CDR2 from the germline V gene are MNHNS and SASEGT. CDR3 nucleotides: TGTGCCAGCAGTGAACCGCCAGGACAGAAGAAAGATGGAAGCTACACCTTC. Its translation: CASSEPPGQKKDGSYTF.